There are a few counts of the clone carrying this TCR beta chain. Its antigen is currently unknown. Specified time point: persistent/refractory GD, antithyroid drugs over 5 years with positive TRAb. Following extraction of RNA from PBMCs, that RNA was used to make the TCR library. Germline CDR1 and CDR2: DFQATT and SNEGSKA (reference sequence). The CDR3 length is 16 residues. The V and J ends lost 6 bases and 2 bases, in that order; junction bases with no gene match: 15. CDR3-region Arm-PCR and iRepertoire HTBI primers produced the TCR beta libraries. One entry per CDR3 protein, called by TCRdb with MiXCR from the multiplex PCR reads. The profile shows 450,000 or so distinct CDR3 sequences, approximately 23% of them singletons. The data derive from a study of regulatory T cells in long-lasting Graves disease. Findings of the study overall: Persistent disease was characterized by preferential usage of TRBV28, TRBJ1-2 and TRBJ2-5.

The chain couples TRBV20-1 to TRBJ1-1; 7 nucleotides match TRBD1. This clonotype originated in a female donor with Graves disease. The specimen was peripheral blood mononuclear cells (PBMCs), collected when the disease was refractory, from a patient treated with antithyroid drugs. DNA for the CDR3: TGCAGTGCAGTATCCGGAGGGGGCCCTTCCAACACTGAAGCTTTCTTT. This encodes CSAVSGGGPSNTEAFF.